The T cell receptor beta chain under discussion was sequenced for a study of Tregs in tolerant kidney transplant recipients. About the study: An approximately 3-day belatacept mixed lymphocyte reaction, sometimes plus 5-day graft donor restimulation, preceded CD4+CD25+CD127- sorting. Recipient cells were told from donor cells by antibody staining. Overall study results and limits: Findings come from small patient numbers and require larger validation. Activated donor B cell expansion appeared to reveal the most relevant donor-specific TCRbeta repertoire.

For this clone: Its antigen is currently unknown.

Germline CDR1 and CDR2: MNHNS and SASEGT. With 6 bases clipped from V and 5 bases from J, the junction kept 0 bases outside the gene matches. This CDR3 is 12 amino acids long. Assay: immunoSEQ multiplex PCR; the TCRdb copy retains only in-frame clones and omits some. The repertoire holds 15,000 to 20,000 clones, more than 60% seen once, with roughly 3.2% in the top ten. The TCR originated in a human donor in good health. Sequenced input: Tregs from blood cultured with allogeneic cells. V and J are TRBV6-1 and TRBJ1-2, with 10 bases identical to TRBD1. The CDR3 DNA sequence: TGTGCCAGCAGGGGACAGGGGTATGGCTACACCTTC. Encoded protein: CASRGQGYGYTF.